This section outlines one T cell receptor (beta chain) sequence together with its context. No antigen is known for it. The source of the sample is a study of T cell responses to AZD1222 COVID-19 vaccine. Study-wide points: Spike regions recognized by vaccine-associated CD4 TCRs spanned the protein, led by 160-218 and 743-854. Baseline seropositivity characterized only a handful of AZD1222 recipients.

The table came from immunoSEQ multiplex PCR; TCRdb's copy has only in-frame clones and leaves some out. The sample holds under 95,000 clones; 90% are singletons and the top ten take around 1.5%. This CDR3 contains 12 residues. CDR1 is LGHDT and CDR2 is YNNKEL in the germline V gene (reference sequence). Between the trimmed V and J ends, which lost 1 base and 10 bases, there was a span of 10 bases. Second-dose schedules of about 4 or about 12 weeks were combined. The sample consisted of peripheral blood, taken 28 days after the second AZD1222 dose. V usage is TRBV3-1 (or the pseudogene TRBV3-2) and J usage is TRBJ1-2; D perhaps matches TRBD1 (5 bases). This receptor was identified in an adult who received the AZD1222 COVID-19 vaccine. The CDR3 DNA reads TGTGCCAGCAGCCAAGTTTCAGGGCCCTACACCTTC. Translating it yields CASSQVSGPYTF.